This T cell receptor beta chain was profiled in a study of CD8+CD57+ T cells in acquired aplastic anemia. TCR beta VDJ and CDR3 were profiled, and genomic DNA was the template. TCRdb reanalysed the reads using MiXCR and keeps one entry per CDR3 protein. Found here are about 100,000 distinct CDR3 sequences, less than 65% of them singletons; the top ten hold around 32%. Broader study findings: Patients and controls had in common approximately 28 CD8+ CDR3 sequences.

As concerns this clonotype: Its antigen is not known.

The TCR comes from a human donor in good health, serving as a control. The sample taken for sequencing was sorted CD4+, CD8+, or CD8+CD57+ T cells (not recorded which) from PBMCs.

In DNA, the CDR3 is TGCAGTGCTAGAGACCCGCAGCACCTGACCGTAGCTTTCTTT. Residues: CSARDPQHLTVAFF. The chain employs TRBV20-1 and TRBJ1-1; D unresolved. The CDR3 is 14 amino acids. In germline, CDR1 is DFQATT, CDR2 SNEGSKA (reference sequence). Trimming removed 0 bases at V and 10 bases at J, with 18 bases between.